This T cell receptor beta chain appears in the sequencing data of a study of blood T cell repertoires in COVID-19. Study at large: COVID-19 samples from acute and convalescent phases originated in the United States, Italy and Spain.

The CDR3 covers 14 residues. Trimming removed 0 bases from V and 0 bases from J, with 4 bases in between. Germline CDR1 and CDR2: SGHDT and YYEEEE. Per the original methods: It was from reference gene primer amplification that nucleated cell counts were estimated. TCRdb keeps only in-frame clones here, not all; method: immunoSEQ multiplex PCR. Clonal size and the V and J genes are those of that table, whereas D and trimming came from the DNA. The sample holds fewer than 200,000 clones, under 85% seen once. The material sequenced was peripheral blood. This rearrangement joins TRBV5-6 to TRBJ1-3; no clear D gene. The clonotype comes from a man in his 70s with acute or convalescent COVID-19. CDR3 protein: CASSLVGSGNTIYF. In DNA, the CDR3 is TGTGCCAGCAGCTTGGTCGGCTCTGGAAACACCATATATTTT.